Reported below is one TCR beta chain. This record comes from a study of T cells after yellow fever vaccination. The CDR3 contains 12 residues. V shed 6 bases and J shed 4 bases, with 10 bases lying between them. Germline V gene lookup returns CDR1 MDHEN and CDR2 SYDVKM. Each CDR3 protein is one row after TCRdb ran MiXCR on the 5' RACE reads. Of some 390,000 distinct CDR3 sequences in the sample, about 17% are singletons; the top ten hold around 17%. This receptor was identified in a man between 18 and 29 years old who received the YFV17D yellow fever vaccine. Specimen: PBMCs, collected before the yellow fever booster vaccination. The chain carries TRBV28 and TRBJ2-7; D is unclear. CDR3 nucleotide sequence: TGTGCCAGCAGCATCGGACCTTACGAGCAGTACGTC. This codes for CASSIGPYEQYV.